This TCR beta chain is drawn from a study of T cells in Graves' hyperthyroidism and ophthalmopathy. The investigators amplified TCR beta CDR3 regions from RNA transcripts. HTBI primers were employed in a first-round RT-PCR of the TCR CDR3. One entry per CDR3 protein, called by TCRdb with MiXCR from the multiplex PCR reads. Among around 700,000 distinct CDR3 sequences listed, roughly a third were seen once. Germline V gives CDR1 SEHNR, CDR2 FQNEAQ (reference sequence). Trimming shortened V by 3 bases and J by 1 base, and 12 bases separated the two germline ends. There are 15 residues in the CDR3. This clonotype was obtained from a woman aged 40 to 50 with Graves' hyperthyroidism. Specimen: blood. V gene TRBV7-9 combines with J gene TRBJ1-1; TRBD1 is a possible D gene (5 bases). The CDR3 nucleotides are TGTGCCAGCAGCTTGCGTAGCGGGGGGAACACTGAAGCTTTCTTT. Translated, it gives CASSLRSGGNTEAFF.